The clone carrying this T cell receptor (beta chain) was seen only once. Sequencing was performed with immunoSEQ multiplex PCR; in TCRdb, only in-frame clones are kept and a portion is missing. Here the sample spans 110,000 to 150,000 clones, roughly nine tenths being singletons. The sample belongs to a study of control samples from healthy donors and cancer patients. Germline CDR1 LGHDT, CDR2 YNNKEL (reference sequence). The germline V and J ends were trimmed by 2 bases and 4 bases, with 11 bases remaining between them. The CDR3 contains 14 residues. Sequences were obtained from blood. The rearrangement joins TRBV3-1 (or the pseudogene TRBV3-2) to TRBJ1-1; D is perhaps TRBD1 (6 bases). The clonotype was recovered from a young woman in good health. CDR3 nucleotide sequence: TGTGCCAGCAGCCAAAGACAGGAGAGCACTGAAGCTTTCTTT. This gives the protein CASSQRQESTEAFF.